This TCR beta chain emerged from a study of naive and memory T cell subsets. Study results and caveats: In naive cells, over 95% of TCR sequences were seen only once. A few larger clonotypes appeared in naive repertoires, especially CD8, possibly memory cells re-expressing CD45RA.

The count of this clonotype is one. Its antigen remains unknown. An equimolar mix of two oligonucleotides served as the beta constant-region primer for TRBC1 and TRBC2. Each CDR3 protein gets one entry after TCRdb re-called the UMI-ligation and nested PCR reads with MiXCR. The sample has 120,000 to 150,000 distinct CDR3 sequences; over 15% are singletons. There are 16 residues in the CDR3. Trimming left V 1 base short and J 2 bases short, with 12 bases between. Germline V CDR1 and CDR2: SEHNR, FQNEAQ (reference sequence). The J gene is TRBJ1-5, the V gene TRBV7-9, with D possibly matching TRBD1 (5 bases). The specimen was naive CD4+ T cells from blood. The clonotype comes from a human donor in good health. The CDR3 DNA reads TGTGCCAGCAGCTTAGAAGTGGGGGGAGGCAATCAGCCCCAGCATTTT. As protein: CASSLEVGGGNQPQHF.